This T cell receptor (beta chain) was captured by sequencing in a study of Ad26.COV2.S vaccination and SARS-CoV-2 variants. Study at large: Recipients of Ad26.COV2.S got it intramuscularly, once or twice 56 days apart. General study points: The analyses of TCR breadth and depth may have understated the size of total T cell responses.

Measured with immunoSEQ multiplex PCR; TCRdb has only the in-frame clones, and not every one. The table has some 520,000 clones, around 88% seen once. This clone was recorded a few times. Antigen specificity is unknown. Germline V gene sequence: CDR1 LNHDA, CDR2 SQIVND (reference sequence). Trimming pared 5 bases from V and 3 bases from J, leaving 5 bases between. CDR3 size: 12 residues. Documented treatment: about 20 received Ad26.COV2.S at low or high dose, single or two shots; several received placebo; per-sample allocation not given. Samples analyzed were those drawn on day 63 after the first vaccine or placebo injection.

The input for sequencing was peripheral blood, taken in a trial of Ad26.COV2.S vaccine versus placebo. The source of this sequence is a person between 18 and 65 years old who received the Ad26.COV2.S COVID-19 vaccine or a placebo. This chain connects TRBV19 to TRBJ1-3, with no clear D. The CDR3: CASSYIGNTIYF. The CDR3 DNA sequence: TGTGCCAGTAGTTACATTGGAAACACCATATATTTT.